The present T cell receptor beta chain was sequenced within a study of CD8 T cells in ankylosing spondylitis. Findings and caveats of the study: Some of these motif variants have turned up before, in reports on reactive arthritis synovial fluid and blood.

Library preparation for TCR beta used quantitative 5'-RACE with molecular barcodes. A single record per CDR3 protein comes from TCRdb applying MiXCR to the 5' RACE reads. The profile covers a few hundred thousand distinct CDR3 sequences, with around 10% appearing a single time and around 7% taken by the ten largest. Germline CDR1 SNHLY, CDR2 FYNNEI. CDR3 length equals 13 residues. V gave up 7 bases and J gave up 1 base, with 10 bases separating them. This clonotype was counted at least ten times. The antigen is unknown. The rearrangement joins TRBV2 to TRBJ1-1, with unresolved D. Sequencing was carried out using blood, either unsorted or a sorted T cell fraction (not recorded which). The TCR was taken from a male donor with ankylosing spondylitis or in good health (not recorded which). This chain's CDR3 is CASTNGPNTEAFF. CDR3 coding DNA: TGTGCCAGCACTAACGGTCCGAACACTGAAGCTTTCTTT.